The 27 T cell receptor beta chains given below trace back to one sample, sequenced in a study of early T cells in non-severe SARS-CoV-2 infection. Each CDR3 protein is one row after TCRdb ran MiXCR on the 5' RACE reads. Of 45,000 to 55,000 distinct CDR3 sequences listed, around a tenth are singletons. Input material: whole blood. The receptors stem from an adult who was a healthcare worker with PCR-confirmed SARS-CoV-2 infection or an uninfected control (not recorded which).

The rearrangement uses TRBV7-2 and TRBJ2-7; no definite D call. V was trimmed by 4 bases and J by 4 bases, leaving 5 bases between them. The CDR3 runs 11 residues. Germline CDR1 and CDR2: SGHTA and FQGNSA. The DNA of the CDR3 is TGTGCCAGCAGCTCCCTTTACGAGCAGTACTTC. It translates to CASSSLYEQYF. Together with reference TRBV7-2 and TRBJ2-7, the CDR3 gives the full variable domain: GAGVSQSPSNKVTEKGKDVELRCDPISGHTALYWYRQSLGQGLEFLIYFQGNSAPDKSGLPSDRFSAERTGGSVSTLTIQRTQQEDSAVYLCASSSLYEQYFGPGTRLTVT.

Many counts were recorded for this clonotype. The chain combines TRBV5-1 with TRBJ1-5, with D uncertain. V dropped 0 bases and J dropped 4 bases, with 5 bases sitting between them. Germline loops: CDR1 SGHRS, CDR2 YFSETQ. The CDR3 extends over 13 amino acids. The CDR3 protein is CASSLGENQPQHF. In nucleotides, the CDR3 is TGCGCCAGCAGCTTGGGAGAGAATCAGCCCCAGCATTTT.

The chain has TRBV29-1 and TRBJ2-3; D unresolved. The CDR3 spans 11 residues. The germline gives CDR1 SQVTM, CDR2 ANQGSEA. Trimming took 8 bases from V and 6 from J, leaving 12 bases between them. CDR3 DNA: TGCAGCTCTCGCCAGCAGGATACGCAGTATTTT. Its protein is CSSRQQDTQYF.

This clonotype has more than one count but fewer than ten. This CDR3 is CSARSWGTIYTDTQYF. The CDR3 coding sequence is TGCAGTGCTAGATCCTGGGGGACTATCTACACAGATACGCAGTATTTT. The chain links TRBV20-1 to TRBJ2-3; 7 bases line up with TRBD2. Germline V lookup: CDR1 DFQATT, CDR2 SNEGSKA (reference sequence). V lost 2 bases, J lost 2 bases, and 10 bases stayed unmatched. This CDR3 region has 16 residues.

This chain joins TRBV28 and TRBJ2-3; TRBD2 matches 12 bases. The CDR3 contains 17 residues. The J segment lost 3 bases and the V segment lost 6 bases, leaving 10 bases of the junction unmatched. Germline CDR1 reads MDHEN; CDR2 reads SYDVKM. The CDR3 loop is CASRPPLAGGETDTQYF. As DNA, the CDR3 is TGTGCCAGCAGGCCACCCCTAGCGGGAGGGGAGACAGATACGCAGTATTTT. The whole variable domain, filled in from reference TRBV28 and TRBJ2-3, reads DVKVTQSSRYLVKRTGEKVFLECVQDMDHENMFWYRQDPGLGLRLIYFSYDVKMKEKGDIPEGYSVSREKKERFSLILESASTNQTSMYLCASRPPLAGGETDTQYFGPGTRLTVL.

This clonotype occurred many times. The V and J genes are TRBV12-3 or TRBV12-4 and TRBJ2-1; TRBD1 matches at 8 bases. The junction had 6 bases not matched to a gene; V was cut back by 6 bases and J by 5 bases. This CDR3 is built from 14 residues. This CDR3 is CASRETGANNEQFF. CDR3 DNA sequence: TGTGCCAGCAGGGAGACAGGGGCGAACAATGAGCAGTTCTTC.

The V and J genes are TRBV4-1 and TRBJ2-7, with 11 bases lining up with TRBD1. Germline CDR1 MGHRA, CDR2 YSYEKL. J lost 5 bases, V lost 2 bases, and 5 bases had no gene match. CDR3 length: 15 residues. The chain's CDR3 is CASSQPRDRGNEQYF. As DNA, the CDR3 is TGCGCCAGCAGCCAACCCCGGGACAGGGGGAACGAGCAGTACTTC.

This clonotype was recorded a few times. The CDR3 nucleotides read TGCAGTGCTAGAGATCTATGGGGACAGGGGGTTATCACAGATACGCAGTATTTT. Translated, it gives CSARDLWGQGVITDTQYF. The chain uses TRBV20-1 and TRBJ2-3, with TRBD1 matching 11 bases. This CDR3 is built from 18 residues. Trimming at V came to 0 bases and at J to 2 bases, leaving 10 bases not matched to a gene. Germline CDR1 DFQATT, CDR2 SNEGSKA (reference sequence).

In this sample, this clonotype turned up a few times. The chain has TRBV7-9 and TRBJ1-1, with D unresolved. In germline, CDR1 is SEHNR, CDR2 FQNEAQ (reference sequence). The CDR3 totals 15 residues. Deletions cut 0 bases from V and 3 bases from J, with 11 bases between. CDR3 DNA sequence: TGTGCCAGCAGCTTAGCGTCGGCGGGCGACACTGAAGCTTTCTTT. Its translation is CASSLASAGDTEAFF.

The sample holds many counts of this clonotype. The DNA for the CDR3 is TGTGCCAGCAGCTTCCGGACCGCGGCCACCGGGGAGCTGTTTTTT. This gives the protein CASSFRTAATGELFF. V and J are TRBV5-5 and TRBJ2-2; no firm D call. This CDR3 contains 15 residues. V shed 2 bases and J shed 4 bases, with 12 bases lying between them. CDR1 SGHKS and CDR2 YYEKEE come from the germline V gene (reference sequence).

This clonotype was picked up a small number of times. As DNA, the CDR3 is TGTGCCAGCAGCCAAGATCCCCGGCAGAGTGAAGCTTTCTTT. It is translated as CASSQDPRQSEAFF. This chain uses TRBV3-1 with TRBJ1-1; D uncertain. Trimming took 0 bases from V and 7 from J, leaving 12 bases between them. Per the germline V gene, CDR1 is LGHDT and CDR2 is YNNKEL (reference sequence). This CDR3 spans 14 amino acids. The full variable domain, completed using reference TRBV3-1 and TRBJ1-1, is DTAVSQTPKYLVTQMGNDKSIKCEQNLGHDTMYWYKQDSKKFLKIMFSYNNKELIINETVPNRFSPKSPDKAHLNLHINSLELGDSAVYFCASSQDPRQSEAFFGQGTRLTVV.

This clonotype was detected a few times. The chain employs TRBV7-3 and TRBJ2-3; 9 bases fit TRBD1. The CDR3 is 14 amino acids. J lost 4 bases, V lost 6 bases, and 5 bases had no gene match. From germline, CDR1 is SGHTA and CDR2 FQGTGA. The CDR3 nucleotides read TGTGCCAGCAGGCCGGGACAGGGATCAGATACGCAGTATTTT. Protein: CASRPGQGSDTQYF.

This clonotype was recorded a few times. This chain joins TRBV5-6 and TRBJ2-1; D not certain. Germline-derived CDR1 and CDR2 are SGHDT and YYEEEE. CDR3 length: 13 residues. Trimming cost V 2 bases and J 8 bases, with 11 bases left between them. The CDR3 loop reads CASSFGSRDEQFF. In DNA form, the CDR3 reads TGTGCCAGCAGCTTTGGGTCCCGGGATGAGCAGTTCTTC.

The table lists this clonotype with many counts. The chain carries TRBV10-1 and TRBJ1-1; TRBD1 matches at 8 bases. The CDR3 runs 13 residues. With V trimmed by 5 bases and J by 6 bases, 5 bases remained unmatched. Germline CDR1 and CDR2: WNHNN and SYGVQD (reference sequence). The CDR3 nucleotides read TGCGCCAGCAGTCGTGACAGGGGCGCTGAAGCTTTCTTT. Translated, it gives CASSRDRGAEAFF.

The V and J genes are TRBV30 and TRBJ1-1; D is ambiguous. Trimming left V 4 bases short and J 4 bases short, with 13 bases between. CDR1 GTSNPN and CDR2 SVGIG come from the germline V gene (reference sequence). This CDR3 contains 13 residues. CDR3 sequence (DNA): TGTGCCTGGACCGGCCCTACAGTCACTGAAGCTTTCTTT. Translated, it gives CAWTGPTVTEAFF.

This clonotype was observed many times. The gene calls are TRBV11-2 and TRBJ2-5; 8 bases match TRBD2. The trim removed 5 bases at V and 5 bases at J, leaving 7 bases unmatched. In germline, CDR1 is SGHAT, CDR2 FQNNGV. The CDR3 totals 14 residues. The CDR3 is CASSGSLAVETQYF. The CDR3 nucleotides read TGTGCCAGCAGCGGCTCACTAGCGGTGGAGACCCAGTACTTC.

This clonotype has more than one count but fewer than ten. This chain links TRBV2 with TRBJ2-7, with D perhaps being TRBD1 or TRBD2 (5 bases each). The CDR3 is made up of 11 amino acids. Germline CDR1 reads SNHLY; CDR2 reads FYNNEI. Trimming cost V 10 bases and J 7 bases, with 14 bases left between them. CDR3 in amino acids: CATQWGKEQYF. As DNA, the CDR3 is TGTGCCACCCAATGGGGGAAAGAGCAGTACTTC.

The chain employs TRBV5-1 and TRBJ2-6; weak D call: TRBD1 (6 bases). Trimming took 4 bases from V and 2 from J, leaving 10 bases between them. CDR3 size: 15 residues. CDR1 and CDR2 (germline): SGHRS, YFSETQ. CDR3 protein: CASSPQGTGANVLTF. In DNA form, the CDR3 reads TGCGCCAGCAGCCCACAGGGTACTGGGGCCAACGTCCTGACTTTC.

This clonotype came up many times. In DNA form, the CDR3 reads TGTGCCAGTAGTATACGCAAGGTCAGTAGCAATCAGCCCCAGCATTTT. Amino acid sequence: CASSIRKVSSNQPQHF. The V and J genes are TRBV19 and TRBJ1-5; D is ambiguous. Between the trimmed V and J ends, which lost 2 bases and 0 bases, there was a span of 11 bases. Germline assignment: CDR1 LNHDA and CDR2 SQIVND (reference sequence). The CDR3 is 16 residues long.

The CDR3 DNA sequence: TGTGCCAGCTCACCACCGGCCAGGGATTCACCCCTCCACTTT. This gives the protein CASSPPARDSPLHF. V gene TRBV18 combines with J gene TRBJ1-6; perhaps TRBD1 as D (5 bases). The V and J ends lost 0 bases and 8 bases respectively, with 8 bases between them. CDR3 length: 14 amino acids. Per germline, CDR1 KGHSH and CDR2 LQKENI.

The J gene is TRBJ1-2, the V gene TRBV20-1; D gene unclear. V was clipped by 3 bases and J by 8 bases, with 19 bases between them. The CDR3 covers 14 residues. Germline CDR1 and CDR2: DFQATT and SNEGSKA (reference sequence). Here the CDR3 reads CSARTLQTGSGYTF. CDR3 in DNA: TGCAGTGCTAGGACCCTTCAAACGGGAAGCGGCTACACCTTC.

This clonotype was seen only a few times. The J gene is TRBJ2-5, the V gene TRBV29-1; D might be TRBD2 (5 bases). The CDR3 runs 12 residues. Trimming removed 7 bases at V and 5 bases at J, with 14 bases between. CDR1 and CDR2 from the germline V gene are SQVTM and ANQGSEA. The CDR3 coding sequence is TGCAGCGGCAACCTGGGGAGCGAGACCCAGTACTTC. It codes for CSGNLGSETQYF. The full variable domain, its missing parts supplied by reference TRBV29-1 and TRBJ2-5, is SAVISQKPSRDICQRGTSLTIQCQVDSQVTMMFWYRQQPGQSLTLIATANQGSEATYESGFVIDKFPISRPNLTFSTLTVSNMSPEDSSIYLCSGNLGSETQYFGPGTRLLVL.

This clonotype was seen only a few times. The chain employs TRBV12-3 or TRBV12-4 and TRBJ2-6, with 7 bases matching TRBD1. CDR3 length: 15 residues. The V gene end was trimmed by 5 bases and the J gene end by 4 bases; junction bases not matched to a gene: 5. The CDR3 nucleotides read TGTGCCAGCAGTAACAGGGGAACCGGGGCCAACGTCCTGACTTTC. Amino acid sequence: CASSNRGTGANVLTF.

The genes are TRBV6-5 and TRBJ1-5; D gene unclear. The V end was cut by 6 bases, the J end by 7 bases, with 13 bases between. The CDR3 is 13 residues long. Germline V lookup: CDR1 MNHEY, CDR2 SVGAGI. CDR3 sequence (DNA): TGTGCCAGCAGACCCGGTTCCGGCCAGCCCCAGCATTTT. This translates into CASRPGSGQPQHF.

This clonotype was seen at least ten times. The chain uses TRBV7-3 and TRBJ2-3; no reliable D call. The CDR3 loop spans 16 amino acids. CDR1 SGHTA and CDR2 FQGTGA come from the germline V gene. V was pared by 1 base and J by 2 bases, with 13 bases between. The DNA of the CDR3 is TGTGCCAGCAGCTTAAGTGGCGGAACAGTCACAGATACGCAGTATTTT. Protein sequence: CASSLSGGTVTDTQYF.

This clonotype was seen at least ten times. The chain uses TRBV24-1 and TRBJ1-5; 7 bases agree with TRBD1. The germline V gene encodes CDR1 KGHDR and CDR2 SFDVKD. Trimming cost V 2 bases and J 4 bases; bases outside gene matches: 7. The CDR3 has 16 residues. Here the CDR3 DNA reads TGTGCCACCAGTGATTCGGTACAGGGGTTAAATCAGCCCCAGCATTTT. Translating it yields CATSDSVQGLNQPQHF.

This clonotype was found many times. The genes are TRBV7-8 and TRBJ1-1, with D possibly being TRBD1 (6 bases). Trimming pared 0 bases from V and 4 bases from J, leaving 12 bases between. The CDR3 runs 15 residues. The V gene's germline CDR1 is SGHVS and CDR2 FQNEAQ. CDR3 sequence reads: CASSLAHGGGTEAFF. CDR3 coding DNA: TGTGCCAGCAGCTTAGCGCACGGGGGCGGCACTGAAGCTTTCTTT.